The text below deals with one T cell receptor beta chain. No antigen is known for it. Treatment of the sample: approximately 18 received Ad26.COV2.S at low or high dose, single or two shots; five or six received placebo; per-sample allocation not given. Samples analyzed were those drawn on day 63 after the first vaccine or placebo injection. The record originates from a study of Ad26.COV2.S vaccination and SARS-CoV-2 variants. Study details: By the intramuscular route, Ad26.COV2.S was given once, or twice 56 days apart.

Assay: immunoSEQ multiplex PCR; the TCRdb copy retains only in-frame clones and omits some. The table records hundreds of thousands of clones, more than 80% of them present only once. General study findings and limits: Spike-specific TCR breadth in vaccine recipients exceeded that seen in placebo recipients. Total responses of T cells may have been underestimated by the analyses of TCR breadth and depth. Similar non-spike TCR breadth was observed in recipients of vaccine and of placebo.

The V end lost 3 bases, the J end lost 1 base, and 9 bases lay between the germline ends. Germline V lookup: CDR1 MNHEY, CDR2 SVGAGI. CDR3 length: 14 amino acids. The TCR comes from a person aged 18 to 59 who received the Ad26.COV2.S COVID-19 vaccine or a placebo. The rearrangement joins TRBV6-5 to TRBJ2-5, with a tentative D call TRBD1 (5 bases). Sequenced material: peripheral blood, taken in a trial of Ad26.COV2.S vaccine versus placebo. CDR3 nucleotides: TGTGCCAGCAGTTATTGGGGCAGCCAAGAGACCCAGTACTTC. It is translated as CASSYWGSQETQYF.